Below are 22 T cell receptor beta chains sequenced from a single sample in a study of T-cell reconstitution after alpha-beta-depleted transplantation in children. Preparing the TCRbeta library involved the use of unique molecular identifiers. One entry per CDR3 protein results from TCRdb running MiXCR on the PCR reads. This sample has approximately 800,000 distinct CDR3 sequences, with about 16% found just once. This material consisted of PBMCs, mostly from graft donor cells, taken 360 days after TCRalphabeta/CD19-depleted stem cell transplant. These receptors all stem from a male patient under 18 who had a stem cell transplant for acute lymphoblastic leukemia, so the T cells may come from the graft donor.

The chain combines TRBV27 with TRBJ2-7, with 9 bases aligning to TRBD2. Germline values: CDR1 MNHEY, CDR2 SMNVEV (reference sequence). J lost 2 bases, V lost 7 bases, and 6 bases had no gene match. This CDR3 has 14 residues. Here the CDR3 DNA reads TGTGCCAGCATTGGGCTAGCGGGAACCTACGAGCAGTACTTC. This gives the protein CASIGLAGTYEQYF.

This clonotype was observed a handful of times. This chain links TRBV15 with TRBJ1-2; a possible D gene is TRBD1 (5 bases). The ends were cut back, 1 base at V and 6 bases at J, with 6 bases in the middle. The germline V gene has CDR1 LNHNV and CDR2 YYDKDF (reference sequence). This CDR3 has 12 amino acids. This CDR3 reads CATSRGQNGYTF. Here the CDR3 DNA reads TGTGCCACCAGCAGAGGACAGAATGGCTACACCTTC.

This clonotype was counted a few times. The chain links TRBV27 to TRBJ2-7, with D tentatively TRBD2 (6 bases). V lost 3 bases to trimming and J lost 2 bases, with 20 bases between them. Germline loops: CDR1 MNHEY, CDR2 SMNVEV (reference sequence). The CDR3 contains 17 residues. The CDR3 reads CASSFMAGTYSTYEQYF. The CDR3 DNA reads TGTGCCAGCAGTTTTATGGCCGGGACTTACAGTACCTACGAGCAGTACTTC.

The gene calls are TRBV20-1 and TRBJ2-1; the match to TRBD2 covers 9 bases. The CDR3 spans 12 residues. The germline CDR1 and CDR2 sequences are DFQATT and SNEGSKA (reference sequence). V gave up 5 bases and J gave up 8 bases; unmatched junction bases: 4. The CDR3 sequence is CSASGLAYEQFF. The CDR3 DNA reads TGCAGTGCTTCGGGACTAGCTTATGAGCAGTTCTTC.

This chain connects TRBV11-2 to TRBJ2-2, with D possibly being TRBD1 (5 bases). This CDR3 is built from 16 residues. Trimming removed 4 bases from V and 3 bases from J, with 15 bases in between. Looked up from germline, CDR1 is SGHAT and CDR2 is FQNNGV. The CDR3 here is CASSSAGRLYTGELFF. The CDR3 nucleotides are TGTGCCAGCAGCTCGGCAGGGCGCCTTTACACCGGGGAGCTGTTTTTT. Variable domain in full (rest from reference TRBV11-2 and TRBJ2-2): EAGVAQSPRYKIIEKRQSVAFWCNPISGHATLYWYQQILGQGPKLLIQFQNNGVVDDSQLPKDRFSAERLKGVDSTLKIQPAKLEDSAVYLCASSSAGRLYTGELFFGEGSRLTVL.

This rearrangement joins TRBV5-1 to TRBJ2-7; TRBD1 aligns across 11 bases. Unmatched junction bases numbered 7, after V lost 2 bases and J lost 0 bases. Germline CDR1 and CDR2: SGHRS and YFSETQ. The length of the CDR3 is 17 residues. CDR3 amino acids: CASSLFMGQGDSYEQYF. The CDR3 DNA is TGCGCCAGCAGCTTATTTATGGGACAGGGGGACTCCTACGAGCAGTACTTC.

V gene TRBV27 combines with J gene TRBJ2-1, with D possibly matching TRBD2 (5 bases). Trimming took off 8 bases at V and 7 bases at J, with 15 bases between the two ends. Germline V lookup: CDR1 MNHEY, CDR2 SMNVEV (reference sequence). The CDR3 contains 13 residues. In nucleotides, the CDR3 is TGTGCCAGCTCTCACCACGGGGATAATGAGCAGTTCTTC. Translated: CASSHHGDNEQFF.

The chain couples TRBV5-5 to TRBJ2-1; a possible D gene is TRBD1 (6 bases). The CDR3 is 15 amino acids. Germline lookup yields CDR1 SGHKS and CDR2 YYEKEE (reference sequence). Trimming took off 2 bases at V and 6 bases at J, with 15 bases between the two ends. The CDR3 here is CASSFPGGRGNEQFF. The DNA for the CDR3 is TGTGCCAGCAGCTTCCCGGGTGGCAGGGGCAATGAGCAGTTCTTC. Combining the CDR3 with reference TRBV5-5 and TRBJ2-1 gives the whole variable domain DAGVTQSPTHLIKTRGQQVTLRCSPISGHKSVSWYQQVLGQGPQFIFQYYEKEERGRGNFPDRFSARQFPNYSSELNVNALLLGDSALYLCASSFPGGRGNEQFFGPGTRLTVL.

In this sample, this clonotype turned up many times. The rearrangement uses TRBV12-3 or TRBV12-4 and TRBJ2-2, with TRBD2 as a possible D gene (6 bases). CDR3 length equals 14 residues. V lost 6 bases and J 4 bases, leaving 12 bases between the germline ends. Here the CDR3 DNA reads TGTGCCAGCAGACCCGGGACTTCCACCGGGGAGCTGTTTTTT. Its protein is CASRPGTSTGELFF.

The chain uses TRBV5-1 and TRBJ2-1, with D unresolved. CDR1 is SGHRS, CDR2 YFSETQ, per germline. This CDR3 has 16 residues. Trimming shortened V by 0 bases and J by 0 bases, and 10 bases separated the two germline ends. CDR3 residues: CASSLEGFSSYNEQFF. In nucleotides, the CDR3 is TGCGCCAGCAGCTTGGAAGGGTTCAGCTCCTACAATGAGCAGTTCTTC. The entire variable domain, with the rest obtained from reference TRBV5-1 and TRBJ2-1, is as follows: KAGVTQTPRYLIKTRGQQVTLSCSPISGHRSVSWYQQTPGQGLQFLFEYFSETQRNKGNFPGRFSGRQFSNSRSEMNVSTLELGDSALYLCASSLEGFSSYNEQFFGPGTRLTVL.

The chain couples TRBV13 to TRBJ2-1; 14 bases are shared with TRBD2. The CDR3 totals 16 residues. In germline, CDR1 is PRHDT, CDR2 FYEKMQ (reference sequence). V was pared by 5 bases and J by 10 bases, with 10 bases of the junction left unmatched. The CDR3 region is CASSRSRLAGGPEQFF. The CDR3 coding sequence is TGTGCCAGCAGCCGATCGAGACTAGCGGGAGGGCCCGAGCAGTTCTTC.

In this sample, this clonotype turned up many times. V is TRBV5-1 and J is TRBJ2-7; the match to TRBD1 covers 7 bases. Germline values: CDR1 SGHRS, CDR2 YFSETQ. This CDR3 has 15 residues. With V trimmed by 4 bases and J by 3 bases, 10 bases remained unmatched. The CDR3 protein is CASSALGQTNYEQYF. CDR3 nucleotide sequence: TGCGCCAGCAGCGCACTGGGACAGACTAACTACGAGCAGTACTTC.

This clonotype was found a few times. The DNA for the CDR3 is TGTGCCAGCAGCTCCTCCGGGACAGGGAAGGCAGATACGCAGTATTTT. Its protein product is CASSSSGTGKADTQYF. The chain carries TRBV11-3 and TRBJ2-3; 9 nucleotides match TRBD1. The CDR3 contains 16 residues. The V segment lost 4 bases and the J segment 4 bases; nucleotides outside the gene matches: 9. Germline V gene lookup returns CDR1 SGHNT and CDR2 YENEEA.

This sequence joins TRBV29-1 and TRBJ2-2; a possible D gene is TRBD2 (5 bases). Germline V gene sequence: CDR1 SQVTM, CDR2 ANQGSEA. This CDR3 region has 15 residues. Trimming shortened V by 5 bases and J by 0 bases, and 13 bases separated the two germline ends. The CDR3 DNA reads as TGCAGCGTTTTAATGAGGGATTCGAACACCGGGGAGCTGTTTTTT. Amino acids: CSVLMRDSNTGELFF.

This clonotype was seen ten or more times. This rearrangement joins TRBV24-1 to TRBJ2-5, with 7 bases lining up with TRBD1. V lost 12 bases and J lost 2; bases outside the gene matches: 8. The CDR3 has 13 amino acids. The germline V gene encodes CDR1 KGHDR and CDR2 SFDVKD. The CDR3 loop reads CAVGDSNQETQYF. For the CDR3, the DNA is TGTGCCGTGGGGGACAGCAATCAAGAGACCCAGTACTTC.

In this sample, this clonotype turned up many times. The rearrangement joins TRBV7-8 to TRBJ2-7; perhaps TRBD1 as D (5 bases). The V gene's germline CDR1 is SGHVS and CDR2 FQNEAQ. CDR3 length equals 15 residues. V was shortened by 4 bases and J by 1 base, with 14 bases between the two germline ends. CDR3 protein: CASSSPGHLSYEQYF. The CDR3 region has the DNA TGTGCCAGCAGCTCCCCCGGACACCTATCCTACGAGCAGTACTTC.

This clonotype was found a few times. V gene TRBV7-3 combines with J gene TRBJ2-7; 10 bases agree with TRBD2. The J segment lost 6 bases and the V segment lost 8 bases, leaving 7 bases of the junction unmatched. CDR1 and CDR2 from the germline V gene are SGHTA and FQGTGA. The CDR3 is 13 residues long. DNA for the CDR3: TGTGCCAGCTCGGAGAGCGGGAGGGTCGAGCAGTACTTC. This gives the protein CASSESGRVEQYF.

This clonotype was detected only a few times. This chain uses TRBV29-1 with TRBJ2-3, with D hard to call. V gave up 5 bases and J gave up 3 bases, with 6 bases separating them. The CDR3 contains 11 residues. In germline, CDR1 is SQVTM, CDR2 ANQGSEA. The CDR3 loop reads CSVPATDTQYF. Here the CDR3 DNA reads TGCAGCGTTCCCGCTACAGATACGCAGTATTTT.

This chain joins TRBV5-1 and TRBJ2-2, with 8 bases identical to TRBD1. The CDR3 has 17 residues. With 0 bases clipped from V and 3 bases from J, the junction kept 7 bases outside the gene matches. Germline V lookup: CDR1 SGHRS, CDR2 YFSETQ. The CDR3 is CASSLGQDRVDTGELFF. The CDR3 coding sequence is TGCGCCAGCAGCTTGGGGCAGGACAGGGTCGACACCGGGGAGCTGTTTTTT.

The sample holds many counts of this clonotype. The chain links TRBV12-3 or TRBV12-4 to TRBJ2-5; D could derive from TRBD1 or TRBD2 (6 bases each). V lost 4 bases and J 2 bases, leaving 11 bases between the germline ends. The CDR3 sequence is 14 residues long. CDR3 sequence reads: CASSWGALQETQYF. As DNA, the CDR3 is TGTGCCAGCAGTTGGGGGGCCCTGCAAGAGACCCAGTACTTC.

This clonotype has ten or more counts. The J gene is TRBJ2-7, the V gene TRBV6-5; D is possibly TRBD1 or TRBD2 (5 bases each). CDR1 and CDR2 from the germline V gene are MNHEY and SVGAGI. Trimming removed 2 bases at V and 8 bases at J, with 10 bases between. CDR3 length: 12 amino acids. CDR3 in DNA: TGTGCCAGCAGTTACGGTACGGGGCAGCAGTACTTC. Amino acid sequence: CASSYGTGQQYF.

The genes are TRBV12-3 or TRBV12-4 and TRBJ2-7; D possibly matches TRBD1 or TRBD2 (6 bases each). V shed 6 bases and J shed 2 bases, with 20 bases lying between them. CDR3 length: 16 residues. CDR3 in amino acids: CASSVRGTSPTYEQYF. The CDR3 DNA follows: TGTGCCAGCAGCGTGAGGGGGACTTCCCCGACCTACGAGCAGTACTTC.